Sequencing of this T cell receptor beta chain was carried out in a study of T-cell reconstitution after alpha-beta-depleted transplantation in children. A library of TCRbeta sequences, prepared with unique molecular identifiers, was generated. One entry per CDR3 protein, called by TCRdb with MiXCR from the PCR reads. The table shows a few hundred thousand distinct CDR3 sequences, with about 16% occurring only once. There are a few counts of this clonotype. CDR1 KGHSH and CDR2 LQKENI come from the germline V gene. This CDR3 is built from 14 residues. The germline V and J ends were trimmed by 2 bases and 5 bases, with 12 bases remaining between them.

The sequencing here drew on PBMCs from the stem cell graft donor, taken from the stem cell graft. The sequence was collected from a human donor who donated a stem cell graft to a child with acute lymphoblastic leukemia. This chain links TRBV18 with TRBJ2-5, with D unclear. This CDR3 is CASSPLPAKETQYF. The CDR3, as DNA: TGTGCCAGCTCACCATTACCAGCTAAGGAGACCCAGTACTTC. Complete variable domain (other parts from reference TRBV18 and TRBJ2-5): NAGVMQNPRHLVRRRGQEARLRCSPMKGHSHVYWYRQLPEEGLKFMVYLQKENIIDESGMPKERFSAEFPKEGPSILRIQQVVRGDSAAYFCASSPLPAKETQYFGPGTRLLVL.